A single sample is the source of the 29 T cell receptor beta chains below, sequenced in a study of blood T cell repertoires in COVID-19. Only in-frame clones appear in the TCRdb table, and some are missing; sequencing was by immunoSEQ multiplex PCR. The sample holds more than 110,000 clones; 80% to 90% are singletons and the top ten take 4.3%. The sequencing input was peripheral blood. These receptor sequences come from a woman between 35 and 50 years old with acute or convalescent COVID-19.

The genes are TRBV6-2 or TRBV6-3 and TRBJ2-1, with D possibly TRBD2 on 7 matching bases. The V gene lost 6 bases and the J gene lost 4 bases, with 16 bases spanning the gap. Germline V gene sequence: CDR1 MNHEY, CDR2 SVGEGT. The CDR3 consists of 15 residues. CDR3 DNA: TGTGCCAGCAGCCTGACTAGGGGGGGATACAATGAGCAGTTCTTC. Residues: CASSLTRGGYNEQFF.

The V gene is TRBV19, the J gene TRBJ1-2; the match to TRBD1 covers 7 bases. Trimming cost V 4 bases and J 0 bases; bases outside gene matches: 8. The CDR3 runs 16 residues. Germline V lookup: CDR1 LNHDA, CDR2 SQIVND (reference sequence). CDR3 coding DNA: TGTGCCAGTAGTAGAGTACAGGGGAAAGCTAACTATGGCTACACCTTC. Its protein is CASSRVQGKANYGYTF.

The genes are TRBV12-3 or TRBV12-4 and TRBJ1-2; D gene unclear. The CDR3 is made up of 12 amino acids. V dropped 2 bases and J dropped 7 bases, with 8 bases sitting between them. CDR3 nucleotides: TGTGCCAGCAGTTTAACGGGTTCTGGCTACACCTTC. It yields the protein CASSLTGSGYTF.

This clone was seen many times. The V call is TRBV30, the J call TRBJ1-5; D possibly corresponds to TRBD1 (6 bases). V was trimmed by 4 bases and J by 6 bases, leaving 16 bases between them. Germline lookup yields CDR1 GTSNPN and CDR2 SVGIG (reference sequence). The length of the CDR3 is 14 residues. CDR3 loop: CAWTEGGLGQPQHF. The DNA for the CDR3 is TGTGCCTGGACCGAGGGGGGGCTAGGTCAGCCCCAGCATTTT.

J is TRBJ1-6 and V is TRBV2; 7 bases fit TRBD1. This CDR3 region has 14 residues. Trimming cost V 7 bases and J 7 bases; bases outside gene matches: 7. Per germline, CDR1 SNHLY and CDR2 FYNNEI. The CDR3, as DNA: TGTGCCAGCATAGCGTCCAGGGGGAATTCACCCCTCCACTTT. It yields the protein CASIASRGNSPLHF.

Points on this clone: This same CDR3 is encoded by further DNA sequences in the sample. This chain uses TRBV6-4 with TRBJ2-2, with 9 bases lining up with TRBD2. The length of the CDR3 is 17 residues. Germline loops: CDR1 MRHNA, CDR2 SNTAGT. Trimming removed 3 bases from V and 2 bases from J; junction bases left unmatched: 7. The CDR3 nucleotides are TGTGCCAGCAGTGAAACAGCGGGGGGATTAAACACCGGGGAGCTGTTTTTT. Residues: CASSETAGGLNTGELFF.

This chain uses TRBV6-2 or TRBV6-3 with TRBJ2-2; 11 positions agree with TRBD2. V shed 6 bases and J 4 bases; nucleotides not matched to a gene: 4. The CDR3 is made up of 15 amino acids. Germline CDR1 MNHEY, CDR2 SVGEGT. In DNA, the CDR3 is TGTGCCAGCAGCCCTGGACTAGCGGGCACCGGGGAGCTGTTTTTT. This translates into CASSPGLAGTGELFF.

The chain recombines TRBV6-2 or TRBV6-3 with TRBJ1-2; 7 bases fit TRBD1. The J segment lost 7 bases and the V segment lost 0 bases, leaving 11 bases of the junction unmatched. The germline CDR1 and CDR2 sequences are MNHEY and SVGEGT. This CDR3 has 16 amino acids. For the CDR3, the DNA is TGTGCCAGCAGTTACTCGCCTGACAGGGCCGGCGGTGGCTACACCTTC. It encodes CASSYSPDRAGGGYTF.

This chain uses TRBV6-1 with TRBJ1-6; D possibly corresponds to TRBD1 (5 bases). CDR3 size: 13 residues. Germline assignment: CDR1 MNHNS and CDR2 SASEGT. Between the trimmed V and J ends, which lost 2 bases and 8 bases, there was a span of 7 bases. CDR3 in amino acids: CASSEQGYSPLHF. The CDR3 region has the DNA TGTGCCAGCAGTGAACAGGGTTATTCACCCCTCCACTTT.

J is TRBJ2-5 and V is TRBV28; D not resolved. Germline V CDR1 and CDR2: MDHEN, SYDVKM. V was clipped by 3 bases and J by 2 bases, with 4 bases between them. CDR3 size: 12 residues. CDR3 nucleotide sequence: TGTGCCAGCAGTTTCTATCAAGAGACCCAGTACTTC. This sequence encodes CASSFYQETQYF.

V and J are TRBV6-2 or TRBV6-3 and TRBJ1-5, with TRBD1 matching 11 bases. The CDR3 has 17 amino acids. Germline CDR1 MNHEY, CDR2 SVGEGT. The ends lost 5 bases at V and 0 bases at J; junction bases unmatched: 6. CDR3 region: CASSPGTGGYSNQPQHF. CDR3 nucleotide sequence: TGTGCCAGCAGTCCCGGGACAGGGGGTTATAGCAATCAGCCCCAGCATTTT.

The chain joins TRBV19 to TRBJ2-6, with 7 positions matching TRBD1. This CDR3 has 18 residues. Per the germline V gene, CDR1 is LNHDA and CDR2 is SQIVND (reference sequence). Trimming at V came to 6 bases and at J to 2 bases, leaving 13 bases not matched to a gene. The CDR3 sequence: CASRPKYRGVAGANVLTF. In nucleotides, the CDR3 is TGTGCCAGTAGGCCCAAATACAGGGGAGTCGCTGGGGCCAACGTCCTGACTTTC.

The chain recombines TRBV7-9 with TRBJ2-7, with 12 bases that match TRBD2. V trimming: 5 bases; J trimming: 2 bases; junction bases outside the gene matches: 4. Looked up from germline, CDR1 is SEHNR and CDR2 is FQNEAQ (reference sequence). The CDR3 extends over 15 amino acids. As DNA, the CDR3 is TGTGCCAGCAGCACGACTAGCGGGAGACCCTACGAGCAGTACTTC. This encodes CASSTTSGRPYEQYF.

This sequence joins TRBV7-2 and TRBJ1-1, with a possible D match to TRBD1 (5 bases). Germline-derived CDR1 and CDR2 are SGHTA and FQGNSA. Between the trimmed V and J ends, which lost 7 bases and 5 bases, there was a span of 17 bases. The CDR3 is 14 amino acids. CDR3 amino acids: CASTSFRDGTEAFF. CDR3 in DNA: TGTGCCAGCACCTCGTTCAGGGATGGGACTGAAGCTTTCTTT. Full variable domain (remainder filled in from reference TRBV7-2 and TRBJ1-1): GAGVSQSPSNKVTEKGKDVELRCDPISGHTALYWYRQSLGQGLEFLIYFQGNSAPDKSGLPSDRFSAERTGGSVSTLTIQRTQQEDSAVYLCASTSFRDGTEAFFGQGTRLTVV.

The chain links TRBV3-1 (or the pseudogene TRBV3-2) to TRBJ2-1, with 8 bases identical to TRBD2. J was trimmed by 7 bases and V by 2 bases; bases with no gene match: 4. CDR1 is LGHDT, CDR2 YNNKEL, per germline (reference sequence). This CDR3 is built from 14 residues. The CDR3 is CASSQKGTRNEQFF. CDR3 bases: TGTGCCAGCAGCCAAAAGGGGACTAGAAATGAGCAGTTCTTC.

This clone showed up just once. The chain has TRBV4-2 and TRBJ1-1, with 10 nucleotides matching TRBD1. Germline loops: CDR1 LGHNA, CDR2 YNFKEQ. With 5 bases clipped from V and 6 bases from J, the junction kept 6 bases outside the gene matches. CDR3 length equals 14 residues. The chain's CDR3 is CASSSRDRGPEAFF. The CDR3, as DNA: TGTGCCAGCAGCAGCCGGGACAGGGGACCTGAAGCTTTCTTT.

The chain links TRBV12-3 or TRBV12-4 to TRBJ1-1; 7 bases align to TRBD1. The CDR3 loop spans 12 amino acids. V trimming: 8 bases; J trimming: 5 bases; junction bases outside the gene matches: 5. DNA of the CDR3: TGTGCCAGCTTAACAGGGGTGACTGAAGCTTTCTTT. Residues: CASLTGVTEAFF.

This clone has just a few counts. The chain carries TRBV5-6 and TRBJ2-2, with 8 bases aligning to TRBD2. Trimming took 3 bases from V and 5 from J; bases not matched to a gene: 9. The CDR3 is 16 amino acids. The germline V gene has CDR1 SGHDT and CDR2 YYEEEE. The CDR3 sequence: CASSYGRGRVTGELFF. The CDR3 bases are TGTGCCAGCAGCTACGGGAGGGGCAGGGTGACCGGGGAGCTGTTTTTT. Variable domain in full (rest from reference TRBV5-6 and TRBJ2-2): DAGVTQSPTHLIKTRGQQVTLRCSPKSGHDTVSWYQQALGQGPQFIFQYYEEEERQRGNFPDRFSGHQFPNYSSELNVNALLLGDSALYLCASSYGRGRVTGELFFGEGSRLTVL.

The chain uses TRBV28 and TRBJ1-2; D uncertain. Germline V gene lookup returns CDR1 MDHEN and CDR2 SYDVKM. There are 15 residues in the CDR3. The V end was cut by 2 bases, the J end by 5 bases, with 15 bases between. In nucleotides, the CDR3 is TGTGCCAGCAGTTTACAGGTGGGAGGTTGGTATGGCTACACCTTC. Protein product: CASSLQVGGWYGYTF.

The chain uses TRBV7-6 and TRBJ1-5; D perhaps matches TRBD1 (5 bases). Germline V lookup: CDR1 SGHVS, CDR2 FNYEAQ. V was trimmed by 1 base and J by 2 bases, leaving 9 bases between them. The CDR3 has 15 amino acids. The CDR3 coding sequence is TGTGCCAGCAGCTTAGAAGGGGATGGCAATCAGCCCCAGCATTTT. Translated, it gives CASSLEGDGNQPQHF.

The rearrangement joins TRBV5-8 to TRBJ2-3, with 11 bases aligning to TRBD2. The J segment lost 5 bases and the V segment lost 0 bases, leaving 2 bases of the junction unmatched. The germline V gene has CDR1 SGHTS and CDR2 YDEGEE. This CDR3 contains 15 residues. The CDR3 DNA is TGTGCCAGCAGCTTGGAGACTAGCGGGGTAGATACGCAGTATTTT. Encoded protein: CASSLETSGVDTQYF.

The chain employs TRBV5-4 and TRBJ2-7; TRBD2 matches at 8 bases. CDR3 length: 14 amino acids. Trimming at V came to 3 bases and at J to 5 bases, leaving 7 bases not matched to a gene. The germline CDR1 and CDR2 sequences are SGHNT and YYREEE (reference sequence). This chain's CDR3 is CASSWSGSIDEQYF. The CDR3 DNA reads TGTGCCAGCAGCTGGAGCGGGAGTATCGACGAGCAGTACTTC.

J is TRBJ2-3 and V is TRBV5-1, with 7 bases lining up with TRBD1. This CDR3 contains 15 residues. From germline, CDR1 is SGHRS and CDR2 YFSETQ. Trimming took 1 base from V and 4 from J; bases not matched to a gene: 6. CDR3 in amino acids: CASSLKDRFADTQYF. CDR3 nucleotide sequence: TGCGCCAGCAGCTTGAAGGACAGGTTTGCAGATACGCAGTATTTT.

The chain couples TRBV28 to TRBJ2-1; 7 bases are shared with TRBD2. CDR1 is MDHEN and CDR2 is SYDVKM in the germline V gene. V lost 2 bases, J lost 3 bases, and 1 base stayed unmatched. This CDR3 is 14 amino acids long. CDR3 protein: CASSLAGVYNEQFF. DNA of the CDR3: TGTGCCAGCAGTTTAGCGGGGGTCTACAATGAGCAGTTCTTC.

V is TRBV28 and J is TRBJ1-4, with 7 bases identical to TRBD1. Germline lookup yields CDR1 MDHEN and CDR2 SYDVKM. The CDR3 spans 14 residues. Unmatched junction bases numbered 9, after V lost 6 bases and J lost 8 bases. CDR3 sequence: CASRGAGGREKLFF. CDR3 in DNA: TGTGCCAGCAGAGGGGCAGGGGGGCGAGAAAAACTGTTTTTT.

In this sample, this clone turned up a few times. The rearrangement joins TRBV7-8 to TRBJ1-1; D call uncertain. Germline loops: CDR1 SGHVS, CDR2 FQNEAQ. Trimming left V 1 base short and J 5 bases short, with 11 bases between. There are 14 residues in the CDR3. This chain's CDR3 is CASSLVDSNTEAFF. The CDR3 DNA follows: TGTGCCAGCAGCTTAGTGGACTCGAATACTGAAGCTTTCTTT.

The chain carries TRBV7-8 and TRBJ1-4, with D perhaps TRBD1 (5 bases). CDR3 length: 14 residues. CDR1 SGHVS and CDR2 FQNEAQ come from the germline V gene. V shed 3 bases and J shed 7 bases, with 12 bases lying between them. The CDR3 is CASSLGGGVEKLFF. CDR3 DNA sequence: TGTGCCAGCAGCTTGGGAGGAGGGGTTGAAAAACTGTTTTTT.

The chain uses TRBV13 and TRBJ1-1; possibly TRBD1 for D (5 bases). The CDR3 totals 12 residues. The V gene lost 4 bases and the J gene lost 7 bases, with 10 bases spanning the gap. Germline V gives CDR1 PRHDT, CDR2 FYEKMQ (reference sequence). In DNA form, the CDR3 reads TGTGCCAGCAGCTCGGGGGTACTTGAAGCTTTCTTT. This encodes CASSSGVLEAFF.

The chain joins TRBV28 to TRBJ1-1; D gene unclear. The CDR3 totals 11 residues. V gave up 4 bases and J gave up 13 bases, with 13 bases separating them. Germline V gene sequence: CDR1 MDHEN, CDR2 SYDVKM. CDR3 coding DNA: TGTGCCAGCAGTTCCCCCCGCGAGTATTTCTTT. Encoded protein: CASSSPREYFF.